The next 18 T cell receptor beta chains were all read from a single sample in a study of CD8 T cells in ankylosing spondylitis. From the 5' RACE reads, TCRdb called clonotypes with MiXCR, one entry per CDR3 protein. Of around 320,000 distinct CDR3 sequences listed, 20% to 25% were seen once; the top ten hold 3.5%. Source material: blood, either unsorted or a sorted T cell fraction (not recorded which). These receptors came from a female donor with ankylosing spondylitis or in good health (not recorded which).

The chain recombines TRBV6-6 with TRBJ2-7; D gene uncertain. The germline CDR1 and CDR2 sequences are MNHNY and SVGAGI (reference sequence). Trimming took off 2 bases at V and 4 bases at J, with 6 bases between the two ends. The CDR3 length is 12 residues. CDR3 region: CASSYDGYEQYF. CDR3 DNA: TGTGCCAGCAGTTACGACGGGTACGAGCAGTACTTC.

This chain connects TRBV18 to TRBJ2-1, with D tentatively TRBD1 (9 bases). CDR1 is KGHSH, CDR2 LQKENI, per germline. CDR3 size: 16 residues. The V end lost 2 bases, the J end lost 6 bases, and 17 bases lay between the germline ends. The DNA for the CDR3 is TGTGCCAGCTCACCAAGCGTAGCGGGACAGGGCAATGAGCAGTTCTTC. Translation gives CASSPSVAGQGNEQFF. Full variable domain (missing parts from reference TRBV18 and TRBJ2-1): NAGVMQNPRHLVRRRGQEARLRCSPMKGHSHVYWYRQLPEEGLKFMVYLQKENIIDESGMPKERFSAEFPKEGPSILRIQQVVRGDSAAYFCASSPSVAGQGNEQFFGPGTRLTVL.

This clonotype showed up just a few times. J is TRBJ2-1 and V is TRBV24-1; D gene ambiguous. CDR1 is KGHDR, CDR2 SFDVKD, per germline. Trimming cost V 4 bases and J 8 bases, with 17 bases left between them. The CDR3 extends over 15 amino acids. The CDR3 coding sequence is TGTGCCACCAGTGACCCGCATAAGGGCCGTGATGAGCAGTTCTTC. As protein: CATSDPHKGRDEQFF.

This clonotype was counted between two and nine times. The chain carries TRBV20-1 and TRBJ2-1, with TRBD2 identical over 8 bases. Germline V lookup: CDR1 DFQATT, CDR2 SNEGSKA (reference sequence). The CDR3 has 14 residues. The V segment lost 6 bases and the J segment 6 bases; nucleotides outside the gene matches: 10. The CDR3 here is CSAQPGLVGNEQFF. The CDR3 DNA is TGCAGTGCCCAACCGGGACTAGTGGGCAATGAGCAGTTCTTC.

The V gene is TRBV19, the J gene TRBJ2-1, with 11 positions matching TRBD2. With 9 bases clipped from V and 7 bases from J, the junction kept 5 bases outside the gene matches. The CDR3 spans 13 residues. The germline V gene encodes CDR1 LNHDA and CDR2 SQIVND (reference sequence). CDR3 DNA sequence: TGTGCCAGCCTAGCGGGAGGCCGAAATGAGCAGTTCTTC. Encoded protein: CASLAGGRNEQFF.

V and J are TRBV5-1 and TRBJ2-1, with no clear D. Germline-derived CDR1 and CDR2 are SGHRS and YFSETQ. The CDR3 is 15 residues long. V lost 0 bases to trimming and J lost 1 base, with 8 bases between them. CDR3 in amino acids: CASSLDLGSYNEQFF. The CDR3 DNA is TGCGCCAGCAGCTTGGATTTAGGGTCCTACAATGAGCAGTTCTTC.

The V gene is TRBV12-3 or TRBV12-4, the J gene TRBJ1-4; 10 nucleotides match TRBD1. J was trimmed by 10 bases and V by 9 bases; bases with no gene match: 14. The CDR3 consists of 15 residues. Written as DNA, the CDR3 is TGTGCCAGTCAGAGGACAGGGGGTCCAGCAAGAAAACTGTTTTTT. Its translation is CASQRTGGPARKLFF.

The CDR3 reads CASSTHSVSEQFF. CDR3 nucleotides: TGTGCCAGCAGCACCCATTCAGTTAGTGAGCAGTTCTTC. This chain joins TRBV12-3 or TRBV12-4 and TRBJ2-1, with no clear D. The V end was cut by 6 bases, the J end by 9 bases, with 15 bases between. The CDR3 runs 13 residues.

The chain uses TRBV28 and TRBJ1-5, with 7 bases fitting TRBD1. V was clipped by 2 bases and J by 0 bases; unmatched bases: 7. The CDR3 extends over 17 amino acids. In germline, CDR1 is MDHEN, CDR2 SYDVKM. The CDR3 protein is CASSLQGQTYSNQPQHF. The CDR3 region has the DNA TGTGCCAGCAGTTTACAGGGACAGACTTATAGCAATCAGCCCCAGCATTTT.

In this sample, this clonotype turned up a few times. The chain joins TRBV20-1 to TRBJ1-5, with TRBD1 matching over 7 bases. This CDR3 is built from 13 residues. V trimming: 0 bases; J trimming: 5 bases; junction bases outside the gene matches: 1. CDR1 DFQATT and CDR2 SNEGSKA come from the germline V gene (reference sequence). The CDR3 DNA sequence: TGCAGTGCTAGAGACAGGGGGGATCAGCCCCAGCATTTT. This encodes CSARDRGDQPQHF.

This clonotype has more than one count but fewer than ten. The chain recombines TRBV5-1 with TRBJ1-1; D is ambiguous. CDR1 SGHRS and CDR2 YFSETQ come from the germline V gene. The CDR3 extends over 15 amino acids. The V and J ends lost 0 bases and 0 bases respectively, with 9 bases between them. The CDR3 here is CASSLDMGMNTEAFF. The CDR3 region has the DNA TGCGCCAGCAGCTTGGATATGGGAATGAACACTGAAGCTTTCTTT.

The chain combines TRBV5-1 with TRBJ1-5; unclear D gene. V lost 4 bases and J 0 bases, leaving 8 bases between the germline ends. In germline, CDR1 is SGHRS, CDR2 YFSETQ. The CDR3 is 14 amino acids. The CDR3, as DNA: TGCGCCAGCAGCGAGGGTGCTAGCAATCAGCCCCAGCATTTT. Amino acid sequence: CASSEGASNQPQHF. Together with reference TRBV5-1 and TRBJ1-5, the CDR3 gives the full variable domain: KAGVTQTPRYLIKTRGQQVTLSCSPISGHRSVSWYQQTPGQGLQFLFEYFSETQRNKGNFPGRFSGRQFSNSRSEMNVSTLELGDSALYLCASSEGASNQPQHFGDGTRLSIL.

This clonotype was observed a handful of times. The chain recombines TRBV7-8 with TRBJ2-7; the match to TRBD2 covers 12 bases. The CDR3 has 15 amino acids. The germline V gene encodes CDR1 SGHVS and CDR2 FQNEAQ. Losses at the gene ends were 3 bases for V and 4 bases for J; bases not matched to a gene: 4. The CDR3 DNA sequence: TGTGCCAGCAGCTTGCGGACTAGCGGGGATTACGAGCAGTACTTC. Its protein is CASSLRTSGDYEQYF.

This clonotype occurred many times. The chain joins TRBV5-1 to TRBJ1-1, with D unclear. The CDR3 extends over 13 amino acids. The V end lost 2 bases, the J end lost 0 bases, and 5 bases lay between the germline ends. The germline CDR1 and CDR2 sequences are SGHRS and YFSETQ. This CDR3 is CASSFSVNTEAFF. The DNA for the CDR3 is TGCGCCAGCAGCTTCTCCGTGAACACTGAAGCTTTCTTT.

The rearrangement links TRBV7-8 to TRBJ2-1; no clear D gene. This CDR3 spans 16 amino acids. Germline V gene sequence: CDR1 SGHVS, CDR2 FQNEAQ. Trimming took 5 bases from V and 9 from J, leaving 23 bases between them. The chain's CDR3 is CASSPLQLPRASEQFF. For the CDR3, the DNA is TGTGCCAGCAGCCCTCTCCAACTCCCTCGAGCGAGTGAGCAGTTCTTC. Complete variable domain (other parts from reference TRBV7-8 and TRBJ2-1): GAGVSQSPRYKVAKRGQDVALRCDPISGHVSLFWYQQALGQGPEFLTYFQNEAQLDKSGLPSDRFFAERPEGSVSTLKIQRTQQEDSAVYLCASSPLQLPRASEQFFGPGTRLTVL.

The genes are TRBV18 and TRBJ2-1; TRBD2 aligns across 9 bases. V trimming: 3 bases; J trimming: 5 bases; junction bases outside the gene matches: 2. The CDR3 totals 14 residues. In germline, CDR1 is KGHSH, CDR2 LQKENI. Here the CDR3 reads CASSPSGSDNEQFF. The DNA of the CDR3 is TGTGCCAGCTCACCTAGCGGGAGCGACAATGAGCAGTTCTTC.

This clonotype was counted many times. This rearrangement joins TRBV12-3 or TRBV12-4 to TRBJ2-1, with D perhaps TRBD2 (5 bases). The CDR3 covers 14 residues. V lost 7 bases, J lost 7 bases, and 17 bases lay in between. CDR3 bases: TGTGCCAGCACCTTGGACTTCCTAGGGAATGAGCAGTTCTTC. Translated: CASTLDFLGNEQFF.

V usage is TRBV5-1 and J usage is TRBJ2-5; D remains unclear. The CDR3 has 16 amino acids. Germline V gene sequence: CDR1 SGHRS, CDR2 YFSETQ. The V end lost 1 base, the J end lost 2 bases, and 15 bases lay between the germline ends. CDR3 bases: TGCGCCAGCAGCTTGAGTGGTGGCGACGAGCAAGAGACCCAGTACTTC. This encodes CASSLSGGDEQETQYF.